Listed here are 8 T cell receptor beta chains from one sample, sequenced in a study of cytomegalovirus exposure and HLA in healthy donors. PCR employed 60 Vbeta and 13 Jbeta primers. Using immunoSEQ multiplex PCR, the repertoire was profiled, and TCRdb retains in-frame clones only, with some absent. The sample includes tens of thousands of clones, roughly four fifths of them seen just once. Sample: PBMCs. The receptor set was obtained from a human donor in good health.

The chain employs TRBV5-1 and TRBJ2-5; unclear D gene. Germline values: CDR1 SGHRS, CDR2 YFSETQ. Trimming removed 0 bases at V and 5 bases at J, with 14 bases between. This CDR3 has 15 residues. CDR3 protein: CASSLGSGSWETQYF. DNA for the CDR3: TGCGCCAGCAGCTTGGGGAGTGGGTCATGGGAGACCCAGTACTTC.

This clone has a single count. This sequence joins TRBV30 and TRBJ1-5; TRBD1 matches 8 bases. Germline CDR1 is GTSNPN and CDR2 is SVGIG (reference sequence). Unmatched junction bases numbered 3, after V lost 5 bases and J lost 0 bases. The CDR3 length is 14 residues. CDR3: CAWGQGYSNQPQHF. The CDR3 DNA is TGTGCCTGGGGACAGGGTTATAGCAATCAGCCCCAGCATTTT.

The chain employs TRBV28 and TRBJ1-6, with 10 bases that match TRBD1. Trimming cost V 5 bases and J 7 bases; bases outside gene matches: 5. Germline loops: CDR1 MDHEN, CDR2 SYDVKM. This CDR3 contains 15 residues. CDR3 coding DNA: TGTGCCAGCAGTAGGCCGGGACAGGGGAATTCACCCCTCCACTTT. Translating gives CASSRPGQGNSPLHF.

J is TRBJ1-4 and V is TRBV4-3, with D possibly matching TRBD1 (5 bases). V was shortened by 0 bases and J by 8 bases, with 13 bases between the two germline ends. Germline lookup yields CDR1 LGHNA and CDR2 YSLEER. The CDR3 totals 15 residues. CDR3 sequence reads: CASSQDRRAGEKLFF. CDR3 nucleotide sequence: TGCGCCAGCAGCCAAGATAGAAGGGCAGGGGAAAAACTGTTTTTT.

Here the CDR3 DNA reads TGCGCCAGCAGCTTAACAGGGCCCTCTGGAAACACCATATATTTT. Translated, it gives CASSLTGPSGNTIYF. The chain combines TRBV5-1 with TRBJ1-3, with D tentatively TRBD1 (6 bases). The CDR3 has 15 amino acids. The germline gives CDR1 SGHRS, CDR2 YFSETQ. Deletions cut 2 bases from V and 0 bases from J, with 9 bases between.

The rearrangement joins TRBV29-1 to TRBJ1-1; TRBD1 aligns across 8 bases. Germline values: CDR1 SQVTM, CDR2 ANQGSEA. The CDR3 is 13 residues long. Unmatched junction bases numbered 4, after V lost 7 bases and J lost 0 bases. The CDR3 is CSARQGLNTEAFF. CDR3 DNA: TGCAGCGCCCGACAGGGGCTGAACACTGAAGCTTTCTTT.

V gene TRBV9 combines with J gene TRBJ1-1; 7 nucleotides match TRBD1. The germline CDR1 and CDR2 sequences are SGDLS and YYNGEE. The length of the CDR3 is 15 residues. With V trimmed by 3 bases and J by 0 bases, 5 bases remained unmatched. The CDR3, as DNA: TGTGCCAGCAGCGACCCAGGGGGTATGAACACTGAAGCTTTCTTT. Amino acid sequence: CASSDPGGMNTEAFF. Looking up the rest from reference TRBV9 and TRBJ1-1 gives the full variable domain: DSGVTQTPKHLITATGQRVTLRCSPRSGDLSVYWYQQSLDQGLQFLIQYYNGEERAKGNILERFSAQQFPDLHSELNLSSLELGDSALYFCASSDPGGMNTEAFFGQGTRLTVV.

The genes are TRBV5-4 and TRBJ2-7; 7 bases fit TRBD1. The CDR3 runs to 15 residues. With V trimmed by 4 bases and J by 6 bases, 13 bases remained unmatched. Germline V lookup: CDR1 SGHNT, CDR2 YYREEE (reference sequence). CDR3 protein: CASSLGTDPNGEQYF. CDR3 DNA sequence: TGTGCCAGCAGCCTAGGGACAGATCCTAACGGCGAGCAGTACTTC.